This T cell receptor beta chain was retrieved from a study of cytomegalovirus exposure and HLA in healthy donors (dated by TCRdb to 2017 to 2019). About the full investigation: An earlier analysis of roughly 610 of the donors reported approximately 280 Gb of sequence data and 117 million unique TCR beta sequences obtained from 150 million to 200 million T cells. An early release covering 500 to 750 HLA-typed donors comprised 250 to 350 gigabases of sequencing data and around 80 million unique TCR sequences. Of the 350 to 450 genotyped donors, over 70% fell in the genetic ancestry cluster associated with self-reported Caucasian donors. The aim of the study was to test whether cataloging public T cell receptors could identify signatures of past pathogen exposure. The study profiled the T cell repertoires of hundreds of subjects by immunosequencing and related them to cytomegalovirus serostatus. Along with the approximately 670-subject first cohort, a separate validation cohort of over a hundred different subjects was used. To predict cytomegalovirus infection status, the study brought together high-throughput TCR immunosequencing, statistical association of individual TCRs with disease status, and machine learning. In a later analysis, previously published TCR beta repertoires from about 640 donors were re-analyzed and high-resolution HLA genotyping was added so that TCR occurrence patterns could be studied. In the later analysis, no new phenotypic data were used to find candidate immune exposures; instead, reliance was placed on TCR beta sequences and their occurrence across donors. An earlier analysis of around 640 of the donors used high-throughput TCR beta sequencing to judge whether each TCR beta V gene segment behaved as functional or pseudogenic. Alongside the repertoire data, information on donor age, sex, ethnicity and CMV serostatus was compiled. A later genetic analysis took genome-wide SNP genotypes for about 55% of the roughly 670 donors and used that subset as a discovery cohort. Every repertoire in the discovery cohort had been generated on one and the same sequencing platform. HLA typing included class I and class II loci at four-digit resolution. The number of donors typed differed by locus, with about 629-630 for A, B, C, DRB1 and DQB1, approximately 500 for DQA1, some 570 for DPA1, and approximately 470 for DPB1. Because of strong linkage in the cohort, a few DR-DQ haplotypes were treated as single units for association and clustering. On average, around 240,000 unique TCR beta nucleotide sequences were sequenced per donor among a few hundred genotyped donors of the cohort, with 15% to 20% of those sequences being non-productive. The paper's findings and limits, for the study overall: When HLA alleles, especially DR and DQ, strongly co-occurred, TCR associations were difficult to assign to individual alleles. Most TCR sequences were seen in very few donors, while some public TCRs were found in many individuals. The classifier was reported to diagnose cytomegalovirus status with high specificity and sensitivity in both the original cohort and the validation cohort. In a later analysis, HLA-associated TCR beta chains were found to be more clonally expanded and to have lower generation probabilities than equally common non-associated chains. Specific HLA alleles were associated with 16,951 TCR beta sequences at a false discovery rate of 0.05 in a later analysis. According to a later genetic analysis, donors in an Asian-associated ancestry cluster had fewer N-insertions in productive TCRs than the roughly 670-donor mean. An association between a missense DCLRE1C variant and V-gene and J-gene trimming of TCR beta chains was found in a later genetic analysis and replicated in an independent cohort. The study listed 150 to 200 TCR beta chains as associated with cytomegalovirus. A few of the identified cytomegalovirus-associated TCR beta chains were confirmed in vitro to be specific for cytomegalovirus antigens. According to the authors, the approach could potentially be generalized to other disease states and immunological phenotypes. A later analysis found that TCR association rates varied across HLA loci, with DRB1 alleles showing the most associated TCRs and HLA-C alleles the fewest. CMV serostatus was the only immune exposure information available for the cohort. Because HLA typing was unavailable for some donors at each locus, only the typed subset was used in association tests. Because counts were too low, 15 or so rarely observed V segments, including chromosome 9 orphons, were excluded from the earlier analysis of 587 of the donors. According to a later analysis, most CMV-associated TCR beta chains appeared to be HLA-restricted, and the HLA associations seemed to be driven largely by CMV exposure. A later analysis reported that several top co-occurrence clusters appeared linked to parvovirus B19, influenza, CMV and Epstein-Barr virus. The sequencing pipeline was judged likely to have produced a cluster of highly shared sequence variants as a technical artifact. The cohort was sequenced for TCR beta chains only, and without alpha or paired-chain data the features that could be detected were limited. Correlated functional status among segregating V segments might reflect linkage disequilibrium, but an unknown experimental factor could not be ruled out. The 87-base-pair reads could not distinguish some IMGT-functional V segments, including TRBV6-2 and TRBV6-3, so those segments were excluded. Roughly uniform sequencing depth across donors was assumed in presence/absence analyses, although this assumption may not hold. An earlier analysis of approximately 540 of the donors showed that most TCR beta V segments appeared in productive rearrangements either about 87% or about 30% of the time, which broadly matched IMGT annotations. A further reported finding was that TCR beta sequences accurately predicted the HLA-A and HLA-B alleles for most subjects in the first cohort.

The library was obtained by the immunoSEQ multiplex PCR assay. A mixture of 60 forward primers for TCR Vbeta segments and 13 reverse primers for TCR Jbeta segments was used in the multiplex PCR. The CDR3 region of rearranged TCR beta genes was amplified from genomic DNA by a multiplex PCR assay. Amplified TCR beta libraries were sequenced as 87-base-pair reads on the Illumina HiSeq System. The study's processing was this. A later analysis tallied 75 million to 85 million unique TCR beta chains across the 666 repertoires, and about 10 million of those chains were shared by two or more donors. A nearest-neighbor algorithm error-corrected the raw reads and collapsed the reads into unique sequences, merging closely related sequences to remove PCR and sequencing errors. To assign V, D and J gene segments, CDR3 sequences were aligned to IMGT reference sequences. For a sequence to be retained, a match of at least six nucleotides to both a V gene segment and a J gene segment was required. A rearrangement was called productive if the CDR3 had no stop codons and remained in frame with V and J, and every other rearrangement was called non-productive. Following IMGT convention, CDR3 was defined as the stretch from the second conserved V-encoded cysteine to the conserved J-encoded phenylalanine. Sequences without an unambiguous match to a single V gene segment were excluded from the earlier analysis of 500 to 700 of the donors. An earlier analysis of some 500 of the donors classified V segments as functional when productive rearrangements were above 56.7% and as segregating when the standard deviation between donors was above 5%. To diagnose cytomegalovirus status from the catalog of TCR beta chain sequences, a statistical classification framework was built. A later analysis assigned V and J genes by comparing TCR nucleotide sequences with IMGT/GENE-DB human TR gene sequences. A later analysis assigned CDR3 sequences and most-parsimonious VDJ recombination scenarios with the TCRdist pipeline. In a later analysis, each TCR beta chain was defined by its CDR3 amino acid sequence together with its V-gene family, and reads without a unique V-gene family were excluded. As a way to deal with suspected cross-contamination and a sequencing artifact, a later analysis dropped over 550 nucleotide sequences that were highly shared and had low generation probability. In a later analysis, a clonal expansion index for each public chain was calculated from normalized within-repertoire ranks of inferred template counts. A later analysis computed generation probabilities with a VDJ recombination model fitted to out-of-frame rearrangements, and checked the results against IGoR. In a later analysis, TCR-TCR, TCR-HLA and TCR-CMV co-occurrence was scored with hypergeometric tests, and a repertoire-size bias correction was applied to TCR pairs. A later analysis estimated false discovery rates by permuting HLA or CMV assignments 20 times. In a later analysis, co-occurring TCRs were grouped using DBSCAN, with TCRdist sequence similarity added in when clustering inside HLA-allele-positive subsets. For co-occurrence clustering, repertoires with fewer than 30,000 or more than 120,000 public chains were excluded, along with about five repertoires with anomalous nucleotide sharing. In TCRdb, the immuneACCESS table is reduced to in-frame sequences with V and J assigned. These tables do not hold every clone; where another copy was compared, an unresolved V gene accounts for under half, and the others remain unexplained. From that table come the V and J calls and clone size; the DNA was used to work out D and trimming. The sample's clone listing holds approximately 210,000 clones. The ten largest clonotypes hold more than 0.75% of the sample.

Of note for this clone: The antigen this receptor binds is unknown.

The cohort consisted of 600 to 700 healthy bone marrow donors. Cohort members were all nominally healthy when sampled, although unrecorded immune exposures were likely present. The donor tested CMV seropositive, placing the donor among the 289 seropositive members of the cohort. A peripheral blood sample was provided by each donor, and peripheral blood mononuclear cells were used for TCR beta sequencing. Genomic DNA was extracted from the blood cell samples with the Qiagen DNeasy Blood Extraction Kit. Reading the germline V gene gives CDR1 MNHEY and CDR2 SVGAGI. Including cysteine and phenylalanine, the CDR3 has 15 amino acids. CDR3 DNA is the only sequence kept; it has 45 bases, read in frame from the first base. Trimming accounts for 5 bases at V and 9 bases at J, while the number of junction bases matched to no gene is 6.

The sample taken for sequencing was PBMCs. The clonotype comes from a woman in her 30s in good health and CMV-seropositive. The chain couples TRBV6-5 to TRBJ2-1, with 14 junctional bases fitting TRBD2. The CDR3 protein sequence reads: CASSPGLAGVGEQFF. The bases read TGTGCCAGCAGTCCGGGACTAGCGGGAGTTGGTGAGCAGTTCTTC.